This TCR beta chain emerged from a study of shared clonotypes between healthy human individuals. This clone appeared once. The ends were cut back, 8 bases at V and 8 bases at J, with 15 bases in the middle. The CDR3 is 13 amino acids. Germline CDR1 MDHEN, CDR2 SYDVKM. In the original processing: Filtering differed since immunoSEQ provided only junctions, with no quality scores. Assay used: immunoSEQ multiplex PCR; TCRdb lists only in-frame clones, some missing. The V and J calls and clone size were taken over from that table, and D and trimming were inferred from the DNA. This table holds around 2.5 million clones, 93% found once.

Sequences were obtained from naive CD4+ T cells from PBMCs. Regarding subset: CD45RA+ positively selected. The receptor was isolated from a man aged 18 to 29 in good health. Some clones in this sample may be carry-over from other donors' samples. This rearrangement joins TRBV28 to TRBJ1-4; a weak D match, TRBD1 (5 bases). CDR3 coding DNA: TGTGCCAGCGGATTGGGGGGAGGCGAAAAACTGTTTTTT. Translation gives CASGLGGGEKLFF.